The text below deals with one T cell receptor (beta chain). These data originate in a study of T cell responses to AZD1222 COVID-19 vaccine. Assay: immunoSEQ multiplex PCR; the TCRdb copy retains only in-frame clones and omits some. This sample carries about 73,000 clones, 70% to 90% of them seen once, and the ten largest clones take around 19%. The germline V and J ends were trimmed by 0 bases and 9 bases, with 14 bases remaining between them. This CDR3 is 15 amino acids long. Germline V lookup: CDR1 LNHNV, CDR2 YYDKDF (reference sequence). The sample was peripheral blood, taken on day 0 of AZD1222 vaccination. V is TRBV15 and J is TRBJ2-2, with unresolved D. The receptor comes from an adult in good health. The CDR3 sequence: CATSRDLGGLRELFF. CDR3 in DNA: TGTGCCACCAGCAGAGACCTTGGCGGTTTGAGGGAGCTGTTTTTT.